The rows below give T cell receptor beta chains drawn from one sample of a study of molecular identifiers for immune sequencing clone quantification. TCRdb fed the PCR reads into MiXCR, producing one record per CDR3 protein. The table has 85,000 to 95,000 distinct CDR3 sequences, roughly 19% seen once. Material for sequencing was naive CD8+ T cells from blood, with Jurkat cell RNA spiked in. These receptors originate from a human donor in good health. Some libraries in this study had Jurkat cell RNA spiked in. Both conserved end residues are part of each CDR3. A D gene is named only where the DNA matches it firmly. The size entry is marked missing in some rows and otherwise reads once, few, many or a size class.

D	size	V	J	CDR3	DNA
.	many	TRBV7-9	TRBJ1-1	CASSLGRGEAFF	TGTGCCAGCAGCTTAGGCAGGGGTGAAGCTTTCTTT
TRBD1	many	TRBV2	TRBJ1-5	CASSESSTGLSNQPQHF	TGTGCCAGCAGTGAATCTTCGACAGGGTTAAGCAATCAGCCCCAGCATTTT
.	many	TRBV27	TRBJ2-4	CASSFKGTLAKNIQYF	TGTGCCAGCAGTTTTAAGGGGACTTTAGCCAAAAACATTCAGTACTTC
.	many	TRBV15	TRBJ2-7	CATSRDISYEQYF	TGTGCCACCAGCAGAGATATCAGCTACGAGCAGTACTTC
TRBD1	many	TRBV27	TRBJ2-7	CASRVGQGPKEQYF	TGTGCCAGCAGAGTCGGACAGGGCCCTAAAGAGCAGTACTTC
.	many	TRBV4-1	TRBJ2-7	CASSQEEWQSYEQYF	TGCGCCAGCAGCCAAGAAGAGTGGCAGTCCTACGAGCAGTACTTC
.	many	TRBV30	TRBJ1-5	CAWSSGENSNQPQHF	TGTGCCTGGAGTTCCGGAGAAAATAGCAATCAGCCCCAGCATTTT
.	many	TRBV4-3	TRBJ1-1	CASSQVAGSNTEAFF	TGCGCCAGCAGCCAAGTAGCAGGGTCGAACACTGAAGCTTTCTTT
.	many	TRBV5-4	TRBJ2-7	CASSLGTTLYEQYF	TGTGCCAGCAGCTTGGGGACAACACTCTACGAGCAGTACTTC
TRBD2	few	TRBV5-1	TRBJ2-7	CASRGTSGGYYEQYF	TGCGCCAGCAGGGGGACTAGCGGGGGATACTACGAGCAGTACTTC
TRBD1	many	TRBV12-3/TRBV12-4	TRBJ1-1	CASRPDRGHVGRMNTEAFF	TGTGCCAGCAGACCGGACAGGGGGCATGTGGGCCGCATGAACACTGAAGCTTTCTTT
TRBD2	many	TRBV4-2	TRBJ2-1	CASSTQREYGNEQFF	TGTGCCAGCAGCACCCAGCGGGAGTACGGCAATGAGCAGTTCTTC
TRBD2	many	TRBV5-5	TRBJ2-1	CASSPLAGEQFF	TGTGCCAGCAGCCCCTTAGCGGGAGAGCAGTTCTTC
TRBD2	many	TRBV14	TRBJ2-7	CASSQGLAGVAYEQYF	TGTGCCAGCAGCCAGGGTTTAGCGGGAGTCGCCTACGAGCAGTACTTC
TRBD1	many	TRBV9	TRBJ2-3	CAGSPTGQSTDTQYF	TGTGCCGGCAGCCCGACGGGACAGAGCACAGATACGCAGTATTTT
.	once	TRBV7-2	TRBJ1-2	CASSYREVYGYTF	TGTGCCAGCAGCTACAGGGAGGTCTATGGCTACACCTTC
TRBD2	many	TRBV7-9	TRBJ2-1	CASSLVQRGVNEQFF	TGTGCCAGCAGCTTAGTGCAGCGGGGGGTCAATGAGCAGTTCTTC
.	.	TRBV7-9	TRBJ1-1	CVSSPPGGRANGEAFF	TGTGTCAGCAGCCCCCCAGGTGGCAGGGCCAACGGCGAAGCTTTCTTT
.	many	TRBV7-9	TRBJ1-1	CASSLVLGGRNEAFF	TGTGCCAGCAGCTTAGTTTTGGGGGGGCGTAATGAAGCTTTCTTT
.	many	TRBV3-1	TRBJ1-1	CASSQTGHTEAFF	TGTGCCAGCAGCCAAACAGGGCACACTGAAGCTTTCTTT
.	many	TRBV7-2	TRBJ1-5	CASSLVAGAYNQPQHF	TGTGCCAGCAGCTTAGTTGCAGGGGCCTACAATCAGCCCCAGCATTTT
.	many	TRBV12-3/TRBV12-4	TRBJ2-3	CASSLGRGWGTDTQYF	TGTGCCAGCAGTTTGGGGAGGGGGTGGGGGACAGATACGCAGTATTTT
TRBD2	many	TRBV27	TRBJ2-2	CASSLRGLAGGRFGELFF	TGTGCCAGCAGTTTAAGGGGGTTAGCGGGGGGGCGTTTCGGGGAGCTGTTTTTT
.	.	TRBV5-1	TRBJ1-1	CASSFRDSNTEAFF	TGCGCCAGCAGTTTCAGAGACTCGAACACTGAAGCTTTCTTT
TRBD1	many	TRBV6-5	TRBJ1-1	CASSLGPLGTGYTEAFF	TGTGCCAGCAGCCTAGGCCCCCTGGGGACAGGGTACACTGAAGCTTTCTTT
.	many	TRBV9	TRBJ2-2	CASSVYTGELFF	TGTGCCAGCAGCGTCTACACCGGGGAGCTGTTTTTT
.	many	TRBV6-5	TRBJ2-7	CASREGLLDYEQYF	TGTGCCAGCAGGGAAGGACTGTTGGACTACGAGCAGTACTTC
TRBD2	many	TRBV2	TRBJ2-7	CASSEYWTSGYEQYF	TGTGCCAGCAGTGAATATTGGACTAGCGGGTACGAGCAGTACTTC